What follows is one T cell receptor (beta chain) and its context. Its antigen remains unknown. The data are from a study of T cell responses to AZD1222 COVID-19 vaccine. Overall study findings and caveats: The donors showed a predominance of white British ancestry and of females, with possible underestimation of clonal diversity. A reported finding is that nearly half of spike-specific TCRs target unmutated variant regions.

The table came from immunoSEQ multiplex PCR; TCRdb's copy has only in-frame clones and leaves some out. The sample consists of 200,000 or so clones, 85% to 95% of them appearing once. The germline CDR1 and CDR2 sequences are KGHSH and LQKENI. The CDR3 is 14 residues long. Trimming cost V 8 bases and J 5 bases; bases outside gene matches: 11. The starting material was peripheral blood, obtained on day 0 of AZD1222 vaccination. This clonotype was sampled from an adult in good health. This sequence joins TRBV18 and TRBJ2-7, with 8 bases that match TRBD2. The DNA for the CDR3 is TGTGCCAGCCCTCGCGGGGGGAGGACTCACGAGCAGTACTTC. This sequence encodes CASPRGGRTHEQYF.